This T cell receptor beta chain was captured by sequencing in a study of blood T cell repertoires in COVID-19. V was pared by 2 bases and J by 3 bases, with 10 bases between. The CDR3 consists of 15 residues. The germline gives CDR1 SGHTA, CDR2 FQGNSA. Libraries were prepared by immunoSEQ multiplex PCR; TCRdb keeps only in-frame clonotypes and omits some of them. The sample lists 35,000 to 45,000 clones, approximately 91% occurring once. This chain joins TRBV7-2 and TRBJ1-4; tentatively, D is TRBD1 (6 bases). The origin of this receptor is a human donor in a cohort sampled during active COVID-19. Input material: peripheral blood. The CDR3 DNA sequence: TGTGCCAGCAGCTTACAGGGGAAGGCTAATGAAAAACTGTTTTTT. It is translated as CASSLQGKANEKLFF.